The 7 T cell receptor beta chains below come from one sample, sequenced in a study of CD8 T cell repertoires and HIV-1 epitope variants. Produced via immunoSEQ multiplex PCR; TCRdb's table is partial and in-frame only. The sample carries some 100,000 clones, roughly four fifths recorded once. Sequenced input: uncultured baseline CD8+ T cells from peripheral blood mononuclear cells (PBMCs). The source is a male donor with HIV.

The rearrangement uses TRBV28 and TRBJ2-3, with D perhaps matching TRBD1 (5 bases). The germline V gene has CDR1 MDHEN and CDR2 SYDVKM. The CDR3 spans 15 residues. Deletions cut 2 bases from V and 0 bases from J, with 9 bases between. CDR3: CASSLMSGSTDTQYF. CDR3 coding DNA: TGTGCCAGCAGTTTAATGTCAGGGAGCACAGATACGCAGTATTTT. The whole variable domain, filled in from reference TRBV28 and TRBJ2-3, reads DVKVTQSSRYLVKRTGEKVFLECVQDMDHENMFWYRQDPGLGLRLIYFSYDVKMKEKGDIPEGYSVSREKKERFSLILESASTNQTSMYLCASSLMSGSTDTQYFGPGTRLTVL.

This chain links TRBV28 with TRBJ1-1; D possibly corresponds to TRBD1 (6 bases). This CDR3 comprises 12 residues. Germline V gives CDR1 MDHEN, CDR2 SYDVKM. Trimming pared 5 bases from V and 7 bases from J, leaving 11 bases between. The CDR3 reads CASSTGIGEAFF. In DNA form, the CDR3 reads TGTGCCAGCAGTACAGGGATCGGTGAAGCTTTCTTT.

The CDR3 is CASSERQGADSYTF. CDR3 DNA: TGCGCCAGCAGTGAGAGACAGGGGGCCGATTCCTACACCTTC. The chain carries TRBV10-1 and TRBJ1-2; 10 nucleotides agree with TRBD1. The germline gives CDR1 WNHNN, CDR2 SYGVQD (reference sequence). Germline trimming cut 2 bases from V and 10 bases from J; bases unmatched to any gene: 7. The CDR3 loop spans 14 amino acids.

This clone has just one count. The chain employs TRBV7-2 and TRBJ1-6; D unresolved. CDR1 SGHTA and CDR2 FQGNSA come from the germline V gene. With 5 bases removed from V and 7 bases from J, the gap between germline ends came to 12 bases. This CDR3 spans 14 amino acids. The CDR3 sequence is CASSGRRENSPLHF. The CDR3 DNA reads TGTGCCAGCAGCGGTCGGCGGGAAAATTCACCCCTCCACTTT. Variable domain in full (rest from reference TRBV7-2 and TRBJ1-6): GAGVSQSPSNKVTEKGKDVELRCDPISGHTALYWYRQSLGQGLEFLIYFQGNSAPDKSGLPSDRFSAERTGGSVSTLTIQRTQQEDSAVYLCASSGRRENSPLHFGNGTRLTVT.

This clone was counted a few times. The gene calls are TRBV19 and TRBJ2-1; the D gene is possibly TRBD2 (5 bases). Germline V gene lookup returns CDR1 LNHDA and CDR2 SQIVND (reference sequence). The germline V and J ends were trimmed by 4 bases and 7 bases, with 17 bases remaining between them. This CDR3 has 15 amino acids. Here the CDR3 DNA reads TGTGCCAGTAGTAAGGCGGGCCTCCTTTTTAATGAGCAGTTCTTC. It codes for CASSKAGLLFNEQFF.

The chain uses TRBV7-2 and TRBJ2-7; D gene unclear. Germline V CDR1 and CDR2: SGHTA, FQGNSA. V dropped 1 base and J dropped 1 base, with 14 bases sitting between them. The CDR3 contains 16 residues. This CDR3 is CASSLVLLSPSYEQYF. CDR3 in DNA: TGTGCCAGCAGCTTAGTACTGCTCAGTCCGTCCTACGAGCAGTACTTC.

The chain is built from TRBV6-6 and TRBJ2-3; perhaps TRBD2 as D (6 bases). Trimming shortened V by 6 bases and J by 0 bases, and 13 bases separated the two germline ends. This CDR3 comprises 15 residues. Germline V gene sequence: CDR1 MNHNY, CDR2 SVGAGI (reference sequence). The chain's CDR3 is CASSNRRDSTDTQYF. The CDR3 DNA reads TGTGCCAGCAGCAATAGGAGGGATAGCACAGATACGCAGTATTTT.